The 13 T cell receptor beta chains given below trace back to one sample, sequenced in a study of regulatory T cells in long-lasting Graves disease. Arm-PCR of CDR3 regions with iRepertoire HTBI primers generated TCR beta libraries. In TCRdb, the multiplex PCR reads were re-called with MiXCR into one record per CDR3 protein. The top ten clones hold approximately 12% of a sample with some 600,000 distinct CDR3 sequences, 15% to 20% of them seen once. Time point given: newly diagnosed GD, antithyroid drugs for less than 3 months. Researchers made the TCR library from RNA that was extracted from PBMCs. The data also belong to a second study, concerning T cells in Graves' hyperthyroidism and ophthalmopathy.

The sequencing used peripheral blood mononuclear cells (PBMCs), collected at new diagnosis, from a patient treated with antithyroid drugs. All receptors come from a man aged 18 to 35 with Graves disease.

This clonotype was recorded many times. The chain joins TRBV6-1 to TRBJ1-1; weak D call: TRBD1 (5 bases). Trimming removed 8 bases from V and 1 base from J, with 20 bases in between. The CDR3 sequence is 16 residues long. Germline V gene lookup returns CDR1 MNHNS and CDR2 SASEGT. The CDR3 sequence is CASSPRMGGGNTEAFF. In nucleotides, the CDR3 is TGTGCCAGCTCCCCACGCATGGGGGGTGGGAACACTGAAGCTTTCTTT.

The sample holds many counts of this clonotype. This rearrangement joins TRBV12-3 or TRBV12-4 to TRBJ2-3; D perhaps matches TRBD1 (5 bases). The V gene lost 6 bases and the J gene lost 1 base, with 8 bases spanning the gap. CDR3 size: 13 residues. CDR3 nucleotide sequence: TGTGCCAGCAGGCTACAGGGCACAGATACGCAGTATTTT. This gives the protein CASRLQGTDTQYF.

In its sample, this clonotype was seen many times. The V and J genes are TRBV27 and TRBJ2-7, with 8 bases matching TRBD1. The CDR3 has 14 amino acids. V dropped 5 bases and J dropped 2; count of bases not matched to a gene: 5. Germline loops: CDR1 MNHEY, CDR2 SMNVEV (reference sequence). CDR3 DNA sequence: TGTGCCAGCAGTACCGACAGGGGCCCCTACGAGCAGTACTTC. Its translation is CASSTDRGPYEQYF.

V gene TRBV19 combines with J gene TRBJ2-7; 11 bases are a match to TRBD2. This CDR3 is built from 17 residues. Germline V gene lookup returns CDR1 LNHDA and CDR2 SQIVND (reference sequence). The V and J ends lost 5 bases and 0 bases, in that order; junction bases with no gene match: 9. The CDR3 spells CASSSYPGLADSYEQYF. The CDR3 nucleotides are TGTGCCAGTAGTTCCTATCCGGGACTAGCGGACTCCTACGAGCAGTACTTC.

The chain employs TRBV14 and TRBJ1-4; D unclear. With 0 bases removed from V and 6 bases from J, the gap between germline ends came to 14 bases. The V gene's germline CDR1 is SGHDN and CDR2 FVKESK. The CDR3 sequence is 16 residues long. CDR3 sequence: CASSQEALRADEKLFF. The CDR3 DNA reads TGTGCCAGCAGCCAAGAGGCACTGCGGGCGGATGAAAAACTGTTTTTT.

This clonotype occurred a few times. The chain recombines TRBV7-9 with TRBJ2-7; 7 nucleotides agree with TRBD2. V was clipped by 4 bases and J by 3 bases; unmatched bases: 12. Germline V gene data show CDR1 as SEHNR and CDR2 as FQNEAQ (reference sequence). This CDR3 region has 16 residues. CDR3 protein: CASSSLFGEGLYEQYF. Written as DNA, the CDR3 is TGTGCCAGCAGCTCACTCTTTGGGGAGGGCCTCTACGAGCAGTACTTC.

With regard to this clonotype: As the CDR3 is not closed by the conserved phenylalanine or tryptophan, this likely results from a read error. This chain joins TRBV27 and TRBJ1-2; D may be TRBD1 (5 bases). Germline V lookup: CDR1 MNHEY, CDR2 SMNVEV (reference sequence). CDR3 length equals 14 residues. The germline V and J ends were trimmed by 7 bases and 8 bases, with 20 bases remaining between them. CDR3: CASTPTSGVEGYTL. CDR3 in DNA: TGTGCCAGCACCCCCACGTCGGGGGTCGAAGGCTACACCCTC.

The CDR3 sequence is CASSYQGNNSPLHF. CDR3 DNA: TGCGCCAGCAGCTACCAGGGGAACAATTCACCCCTCCACTTT. V gene TRBV5-1 combines with J gene TRBJ1-6; TRBD1 is a possible D gene (6 bases). The CDR3 has 14 residues. Trimming cost V 3 bases and J 7 bases, with 11 bases left between them. In germline, CDR1 is SGHRS, CDR2 YFSETQ.

A word on this clonotype: This likely came from a read error, as a far larger clone is one base away. No conserved phenylalanine or tryptophan ends this CDR3, so it is likely a read error. Because the CDR3's place on the DNA is in doubt, the DNA is left out and the CDR3 is given as listed by TCRdb. The chain carries TRBV20-1 and TRBJ2-3; the D call of TRBD2 is as the table states it, not checked on the DNA. Looked up from germline, CDR1 is DFQATT and CDR2 is SNEGSKA (reference sequence). Counting both end residues, the CDR3 totals 16 amino acids. The chain's CDR3 is CSASPLGTSGTYEQYC.

The chain is built from TRBV7-8 and TRBJ2-3; 9 bases are a match to TRBD1. V was clipped by 3 bases and J by 6 bases; unmatched bases: 10. The CDR3 length is 16 residues. Germline V gene lookup returns CDR1 SGHVS and CDR2 FQNEAQ. CDR3 region: CASSFLRGQGSDTQYF. CDR3 in DNA: TGTGCCAGCAGCTTTCTTAGGGGACAGGGATCGGATACGCAGTATTTT.

The V gene is TRBV9, the J gene TRBJ2-1; weak D call: TRBD1 (6 bases). The ends were cut back, 4 bases at V and 5 bases at J, with 13 bases in the middle. In germline, CDR1 is SGDLS, CDR2 YYNGEE. CDR3 length: 14 amino acids. Here the CDR3 DNA reads TGTGCCAGCAGCCCCGGGACACCTCACAATGAGCAGTTCTTC. This gives the protein CASSPGTPHNEQFF.

This clonotype has a count of ten or more. This chain connects TRBV7-3 to TRBJ2-1; 7 nucleotides align to TRBD2. Trimming cost V 4 bases and J 3 bases; bases outside gene matches: 9. Germline V gene lookup returns CDR1 SGHTA and CDR2 FQGTGA. CDR3 length: 16 residues. This chain's CDR3 is CASSSHSGFVYNEQFF. DNA for the CDR3: TGTGCCAGCAGCTCCCATAGCGGGTTCGTCTACAATGAGCAGTTCTTC.

V is TRBV6-1 and J is TRBJ2-2; tentatively, D is TRBD1 or TRBD2 (6 bases each). Germline V gene sequence: CDR1 MNHNS, CDR2 SASEGT. V was trimmed by 7 bases and J by 6 bases, leaving 12 bases between them. CDR3 length equals 13 residues. CDR3 sequence: CASTRGEAGELFF. CDR3 DNA: TGTGCCAGCACTAGGGGGGAGGCCGGGGAGCTGTTTTTT.